The entry that follows covers one T cell receptor beta chain sequence. The record originates from a study of cytomegalovirus exposure and HLA in healthy donors. PCR was performed using 60 Vbeta and 13 Jbeta primers. TCRdb keeps only in-frame clones here, not all; method: immunoSEQ multiplex PCR. The table lists 70,000 to 80,000 clones, around 80% of them singletons. The CDR3 consists of 15 residues. V was pared by 9 bases and J by 2 bases, with 19 bases between. Germline V gene lookup returns CDR1 MNHEY and CDR2 SVGAGI. The rearrangement joins TRBV6-5 to TRBJ1-1, with D unclear. Source material: PBMCs. The clonotype comes from a man between 18 and 29 years old in good health and CMV-seronegative. The CDR3 region has the DNA TGTGCCAGTGATAGCCCCGGGAAGTCAAACACTGAAGCTTTCTTT. It specifies CASDSPGKSNTEAFF.